A single sample is the source of the 25 T cell receptor beta chains below, sequenced in a study of blood T cell repertoires in COVID-19. The protocol was immunoSEQ multiplex PCR, while the TCRdb copy is restricted to in-frame clones and leaves out a portion. The table includes 60,000 to 85,000 clones, approximately 80% detected once. The specimen was peripheral blood. The receptors come from a man older than 75 with acute or convalescent COVID-19.

This rearrangement joins TRBV29-1 to TRBJ2-3; unclear D gene. This CDR3 contains 13 residues. Per germline, CDR1 SQVTM and CDR2 ANQGSEA. V lost 5 bases and J lost 0, with 9 bases in between. The CDR3 DNA sequence: TGCAGCGTTTTGGCCCAAAGCACAGATACGCAGTATTTT. Protein sequence: CSVLAQSTDTQYF.

The genes are TRBV4-2 and TRBJ2-5, with TRBD1 matching 8 bases. This CDR3 has 15 residues. Germline V lookup: CDR1 LGHNA, CDR2 YNFKEQ. The V and J ends lost 2 bases and 0 bases, in that order; junction bases with no gene match: 2. CDR3 residues: CASSQPDRDQETQYF. CDR3 nucleotide sequence: TGTGCCAGCAGCCAACCGGACAGGGACCAAGAGACCCAGTACTTC.

This chain links TRBV28 with TRBJ2-7; 7 positions match TRBD1. The CDR3 spans 14 residues. Germline-derived CDR1 and CDR2 are MDHEN and SYDVKM. V trimming: 6 bases; J trimming: 4 bases; junction bases outside the gene matches: 9. CDR3 DNA sequence: TGTGCCAGCAGCCGTCTGACAGGGAAATACGAGCAGTACTTC. Translated, it gives CASSRLTGKYEQYF.

This sequence joins TRBV19 and TRBJ1-2; 11 nucleotides agree with TRBD1. With 3 bases clipped from V and 4 bases from J, the junction kept 10 bases outside the gene matches. The CDR3 consists of 17 residues. Germline assignment: CDR1 LNHDA and CDR2 SQIVND (reference sequence). Here the CDR3 DNA reads TGTGCCAGTAGTATGTTTTTCGGACAGGGGGCTGTCTATGGCTACACCTTC. As protein: CASSMFFGQGAVYGYTF.

This clone occurred once. V and J are TRBV28 and TRBJ2-7; 11 bases match TRBD1. V lost 6 bases to trimming and J lost 3 bases; unmatched junction nucleotides: 7. Germline values: CDR1 MDHEN, CDR2 SYDVKM. The CDR3 has 15 amino acids. The DNA for the CDR3 is TGTGCCAGCAGGCCAGGGACAGGGGGAATCTACGAGCAGTACTTC. This codes for CASRPGTGGIYEQYF.

The genes are TRBV20-1 and TRBJ2-7; a possible D gene is TRBD2 (5 bases). The ends were cut back, 3 bases at V and 2 bases at J, with 14 bases in the middle. This CDR3 has 14 residues. Germline CDR1 DFQATT, CDR2 SNEGSKA (reference sequence). DNA for the CDR3: TGCAGTGCTAGTCGGCAGCGGCAAGCCTACGAGCAGTACTTC. This sequence encodes CSASRQRQAYEQYF.

The chain recombines TRBV24-1 with TRBJ2-5, with 10 bases matching TRBD1. Germline V gene sequence: CDR1 KGHDR, CDR2 SFDVKD. V was pared by 5 bases and J by 4 bases, with 6 bases of the junction left unmatched. This CDR3 has 15 amino acids. The CDR3 protein is CATSVGQGIGETQYF. The CDR3 bases are TGTGCCACCAGTGTGGGACAGGGGATTGGAGAGACCCAGTACTTC.

DNA of the CDR3: TGTGCCAGCAGCCAAGCGACAGGCGAAGCTGGAAACACCATATATTTT. It encodes CASSQATGEAGNTIYF. J is TRBJ1-3 and V is TRBV4-2, with D possibly being TRBD1 (6 bases). V lost 1 base and J 2 bases, leaving 12 bases between the germline ends. This CDR3 spans 16 amino acids. The germline V gene has CDR1 LGHNA and CDR2 YNFKEQ.

This chain links TRBV5-1 with TRBJ2-1, with 9 bases matching TRBD2. Germline loops: CDR1 SGHRS, CDR2 YFSETQ. The J segment lost 1 base and the V segment lost 4 bases, leaving 6 bases of the junction unmatched. The CDR3 spans 16 residues. CDR3 region: CASSQREVRSYNEQFF. The CDR3 region has the DNA TGCGCCAGCAGCCAGCGGGAGGTTAGGTCCTACAATGAGCAGTTCTTC.

This clone showed up just once. V and J are TRBV5-8 and TRBJ1-2; tentative D call: TRBD1 (6 bases). Trimming removed 10 bases from V and 8 bases from J, with 18 bases in between. The germline V gene encodes CDR1 SGHTS and CDR2 YDEGEE. This CDR3 region has 12 residues. The CDR3 is CASLQGSWGYTF. The DNA of the CDR3 is TGTGCCTCACTCCAGGGGTCTTGGGGCTACACCTTC.

On this clone: Additional DNA sequences in this sample encode the identical CDR3. This rearrangement joins TRBV28 to TRBJ1-2; D might be TRBD1 (5 bases). V lost 2 bases to trimming and J lost 4 bases, with 8 bases between them. The CDR3 has 13 residues. Germline V gene sequence: CDR1 MDHEN, CDR2 SYDVKM. This CDR3 reads CASSLGGGYGYTF. Written as DNA, the CDR3 is TGTGCCAGCAGTTTAGGGGGGGGCTATGGCTACACCTTC.

The V gene is TRBV5-4, the J gene TRBJ1-3; tentatively, D is TRBD1 (6 bases). The germline V gene encodes CDR1 SGHNT and CDR2 YYREEE (reference sequence). The CDR3 sequence is 17 residues long. The V end was cut by 0 bases, the J end by 0 bases, with 13 bases between. CDR3: CASSLGQVLGSGNTIYF. CDR3 in DNA: TGTGCCAGCAGCTTGGGACAGGTTCTGGGCTCTGGAAACACCATATATTTT.

J is TRBJ1-6 and V is TRBV3-1 (or the pseudogene TRBV3-2); D gene unclear. Germline CDR1 LGHDT, CDR2 YNNKEL (reference sequence). Trimming removed 1 base at V and 7 bases at J, with 14 bases between. CDR3 size: 16 residues. The CDR3 reads CASSQGGFASNSPLHF. As DNA, the CDR3 is TGTGCCAGCAGCCAAGGCGGCTTCGCCAGCAATTCACCCCTCCACTTT.

V gene TRBV6-5 combines with J gene TRBJ1-1, with 12 bases aligning to TRBD1. V was clipped by 4 bases and J by 2 bases; unmatched bases: 5. Germline assignment: CDR1 MNHEY and CDR2 SVGAGI. CDR3 length: 16 residues. In DNA form, the CDR3 reads TGTGCCAGCAGTTTGGGACAGGGGGCCGGAAACACTGAAGCTTTCTTT. Residues: CASSLGQGAGNTEAFF.

The rearrangement uses TRBV4-1 and TRBJ2-3; 7 bases match TRBD2. The J segment lost 6 bases and the V segment lost 5 bases, leaving 2 bases of the junction unmatched. The CDR3 is made up of 12 amino acids. CDR1 MGHRA and CDR2 YSYEKL come from the germline V gene. The CDR3 region is CASSGRADTQYF. In DNA form, the CDR3 reads TGCGCCAGCAGCGGGAGGGCCGATACGCAGTATTTT.

The chain recombines TRBV12-3 or TRBV12-4 with TRBJ2-7; no clear D. This CDR3 spans 13 amino acids. Trimming took 3 bases from V and 7 from J, leaving 13 bases between them. The CDR3 DNA follows: TGTGCCAGCAGTTTCGGCCTGGCTAGAGAGCAGTACTTC. Its protein product is CASSFGLAREQYF.

V is TRBV29-1 and J is TRBJ1-2; 8 bases map to TRBD1. V trimming: 7 bases; J trimming: 1 base; junction bases outside the gene matches: 11. CDR3 length equals 15 residues. Germline V CDR1 and CDR2: SQVTM, ANQGSEA. The CDR3 reads CSGHLGGQDNYGYTF. The CDR3 region has the DNA TGCAGCGGCCACCTGGGGGGACAGGATAACTATGGCTACACCTTC.

V gene TRBV5-4 combines with J gene TRBJ1-2; D possibly corresponds to TRBD1 (5 bases). Germline V CDR1 and CDR2: SGHNT, YYREEE (reference sequence). The length of the CDR3 is 14 residues. V was cut by 3 bases and J by 5 bases, with 14 bases left in between. CDR3 DNA: TGTGCCAGCAGCTGGCCCGGGGGGTTGTATGGCTACACCTTC. As protein: CASSWPGGLYGYTF.

The CDR3 is CASTPGQGYEQYF. DNA for the CDR3: TGTGCCAGCACTCCGGGACAGGGTTACGAGCAGTACTTC. V gene TRBV2 combines with J gene TRBJ2-7; 9 bases map to TRBD1. The V gene's germline CDR1 is SNHLY and CDR2 FYNNEI. The CDR3 loop spans 13 amino acids. J was trimmed by 4 bases and V by 7 bases; bases with no gene match: 5.

CDR3 sequence reads: CASSFPGGDSGEKLFF. For the CDR3, the DNA is TGTGCCAGCAGCTTTCCGGGCGGGGACAGCGGGGAAAAACTGTTTTTT. This chain uses TRBV7-2 with TRBJ1-4, with 7 bases identical to TRBD1. Germline CDR1 SGHTA, CDR2 FQGNSA. This CDR3 has 16 amino acids. V lost 3 bases to trimming and J lost 8 bases; unmatched junction nucleotides: 12.

This sequence joins TRBV5-1 and TRBJ1-1; 10 nucleotides align to TRBD1. J was trimmed by 5 bases and V by 4 bases; bases with no gene match: 8. Looked up from germline, CDR1 is SGHRS and CDR2 is YFSETQ. The CDR3 has 15 residues. The DNA for the CDR3 is TGCGCCAGCAGCCTACAGGGACAGGGGCGGACTGAAGCTTTCTTT. This gives the protein CASSLQGQGRTEAFF.

In DNA form, the CDR3 reads TGTGCCAGCAGCTTAAGCCTAGCGGGAGCAGATACGCAGTATTTT. Translation: CASSLSLAGADTQYF. This chain joins TRBV7-2 and TRBJ2-3; 10 bases fit TRBD2. Germline V lookup: CDR1 SGHTA, CDR2 FQGNSA. After removal of 2 bases from V and 4 bases from J, the junction contained 3 bases not matched to a gene. This CDR3 is built from 15 residues.

The genes are TRBV18 and TRBJ2-5, with TRBD2 matching 10 bases. Germline CDR1 is KGHSH and CDR2 is LQKENI. The CDR3 covers 16 residues. V shed 3 bases and J 4 bases; nucleotides not matched to a gene: 8. CDR3 nucleotides: TGTGCCAGCTCACCCAGCCTAGCGGGGGTTGCAGAGACCCAGTACTTC. Residues: CASSPSLAGVAETQYF.

This clone was seen only once. The chain has TRBV27 and TRBJ1-1; 7 bases map to TRBD1. The trim removed 4 bases at V and 8 bases at J, leaving 1 base unmatched. The germline gives CDR1 MNHEY, CDR2 SMNVEV (reference sequence). The CDR3 has 11 residues. The CDR3 sequence is CASSSGQEAFF. CDR3 coding DNA: TGTGCCAGCAGTTCGGGACAGGAAGCTTTCTTT.

The chain carries TRBV19 and TRBJ1-1, with a tentative D call TRBD1 (5 bases). The CDR3 runs to 15 residues. Trimming took off 4 bases at V and 1 base at J, with 13 bases between the two ends. Germline values: CDR1 LNHDA, CDR2 SQIVND (reference sequence). CDR3 in DNA: TGTGCCAGTAGTAAAAACGACAGACCGAACACTGAAGCTTTCTTT. Its translation: CASSKNDRPNTEAFF.